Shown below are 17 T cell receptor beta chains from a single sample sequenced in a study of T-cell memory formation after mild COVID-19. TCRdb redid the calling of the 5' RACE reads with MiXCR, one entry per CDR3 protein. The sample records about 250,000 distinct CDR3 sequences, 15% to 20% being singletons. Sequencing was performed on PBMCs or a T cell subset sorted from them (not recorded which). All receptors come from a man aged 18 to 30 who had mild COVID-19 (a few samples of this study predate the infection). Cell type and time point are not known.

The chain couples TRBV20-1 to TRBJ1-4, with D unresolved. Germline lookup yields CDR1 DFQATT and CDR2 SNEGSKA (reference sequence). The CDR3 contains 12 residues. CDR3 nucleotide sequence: TGCAGCGCAGAGGCCTACGATGAAAAACTGTTTTTT. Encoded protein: CSAEAYDEKLFF.

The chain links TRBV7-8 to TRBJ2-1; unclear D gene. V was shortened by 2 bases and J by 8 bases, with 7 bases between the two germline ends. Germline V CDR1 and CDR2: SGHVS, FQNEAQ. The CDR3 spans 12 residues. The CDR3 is CASSLSGYEQFF. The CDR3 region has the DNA TGTGCCAGCAGCTTATCCGGGTATGAGCAGTTCTTC.

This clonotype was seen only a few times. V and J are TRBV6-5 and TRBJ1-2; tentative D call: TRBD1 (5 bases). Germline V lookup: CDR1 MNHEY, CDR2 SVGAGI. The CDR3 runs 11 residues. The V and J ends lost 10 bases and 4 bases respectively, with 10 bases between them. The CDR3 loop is CAIWGGYGYTF. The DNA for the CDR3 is TGTGCCATTTGGGGGGGCTATGGCTACACCTTC.

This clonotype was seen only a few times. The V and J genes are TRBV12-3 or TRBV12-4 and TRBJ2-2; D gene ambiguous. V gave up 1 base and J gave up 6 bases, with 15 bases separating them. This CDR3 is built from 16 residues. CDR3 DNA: TGTGCCAGCAGTTTAGAGCTGGGCAGAAGTCCCGGGGAGCTGTTTTTT. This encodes CASSLELGRSPGELFF.

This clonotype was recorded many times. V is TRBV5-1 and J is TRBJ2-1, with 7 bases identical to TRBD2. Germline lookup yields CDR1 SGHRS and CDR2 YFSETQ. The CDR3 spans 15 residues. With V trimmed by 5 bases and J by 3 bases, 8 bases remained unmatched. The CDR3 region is CASRAGDYLYNEQFF. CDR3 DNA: TGCGCCAGCAGGGCCGGGGACTACCTCTACAATGAGCAGTTCTTC.

The CDR3 loop reads CASSPSPSSEQYF. CDR3 DNA sequence: TGTGCCAGCTCACCATCCCCGAGTAGCGAGCAGTACTTC. V is TRBV18 and J is TRBJ2-7; D uncertain. The germline V gene encodes CDR1 KGHSH and CDR2 LQKENI. V gave up 2 bases and J gave up 6 bases, with 11 bases separating them. CDR3 size: 13 residues.

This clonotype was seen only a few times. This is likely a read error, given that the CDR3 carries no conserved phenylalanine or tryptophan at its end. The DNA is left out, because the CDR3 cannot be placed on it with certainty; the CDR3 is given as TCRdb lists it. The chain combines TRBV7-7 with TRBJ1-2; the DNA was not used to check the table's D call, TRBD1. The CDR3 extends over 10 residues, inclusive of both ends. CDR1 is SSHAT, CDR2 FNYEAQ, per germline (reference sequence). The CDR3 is CASSLEAGEV.

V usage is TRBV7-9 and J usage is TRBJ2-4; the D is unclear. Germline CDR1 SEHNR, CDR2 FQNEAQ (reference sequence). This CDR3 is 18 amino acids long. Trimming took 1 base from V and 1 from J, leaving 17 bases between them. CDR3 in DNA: TGTGCCAGCAGCTTAGGGTTCCGGAGTTCTAGTGCCAAAAACATTCAGTACTTC. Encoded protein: CASSLGFRSSSAKNIQYF.

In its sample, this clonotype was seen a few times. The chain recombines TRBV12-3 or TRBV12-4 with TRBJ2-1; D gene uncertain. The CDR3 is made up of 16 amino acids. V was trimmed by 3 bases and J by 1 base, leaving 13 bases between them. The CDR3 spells CASSLELTVSYNEQFF. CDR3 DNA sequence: TGTGCCAGCAGTTTGGAATTAACCGTATCCTACAATGAGCAGTTCTTC.

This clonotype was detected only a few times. The CDR3 sequence is CASGGTGSEQYV. The DNA for the CDR3 is TGTGCCAGCGGCGGGACAGGGAGCGAGCAGTACGTC. The V call is TRBV7-9, the J call TRBJ2-7; 9 bases are shared with TRBD1. CDR3 size: 12 residues. The junction had 5 bases not matched to a gene; V was cut back by 8 bases and J by 6 bases. CDR1 is SEHNR and CDR2 is FQNEAQ in the germline V gene (reference sequence).

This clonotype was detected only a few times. The CDR3 DNA sequence: TGTGCCAGCAGCTTAGTTGGCAGGGGGGCCTATGGCTACACCTTC. Its protein product is CASSLVGRGAYGYTF. The chain uses TRBV7-9 and TRBJ1-2, with TRBD1 matching over 7 bases. This CDR3 has 15 amino acids. Germline loops: CDR1 SEHNR, CDR2 FQNEAQ (reference sequence). The V segment lost 1 base and the J segment 4 bases; nucleotides outside the gene matches: 6.

DNA of the CDR3: TGTGCCATCAGTGAGGAGGAGACCCAGTACTTC. Amino acids: CAISEEETQYF. This rearrangement joins TRBV10-3 to TRBJ2-5; D is unclear. The CDR3 is 11 amino acids. CDR1 is ENHRY and CDR2 is SYGVKD in the germline V gene. The V gene lost 2 bases and the J gene lost 5 bases, with 3 bases spanning the gap.

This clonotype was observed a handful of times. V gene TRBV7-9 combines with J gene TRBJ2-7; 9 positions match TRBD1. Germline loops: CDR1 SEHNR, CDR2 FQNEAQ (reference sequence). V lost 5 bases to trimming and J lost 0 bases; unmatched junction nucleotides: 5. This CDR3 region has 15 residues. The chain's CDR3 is CASSRQGVSSYEQYF. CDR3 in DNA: TGTGCCAGCAGCCGACAGGGGGTGAGCTCCTACGAGCAGTACTTC.

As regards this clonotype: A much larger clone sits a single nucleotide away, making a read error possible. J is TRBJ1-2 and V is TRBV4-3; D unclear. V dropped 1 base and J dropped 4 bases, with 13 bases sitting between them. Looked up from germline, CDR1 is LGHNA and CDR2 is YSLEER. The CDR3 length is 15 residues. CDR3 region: CASSQGGGYRYGYTF. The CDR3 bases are TGCGCCAGCAGCCAAGGGGGAGGTTACCGCTATGGCTACACCTTC.

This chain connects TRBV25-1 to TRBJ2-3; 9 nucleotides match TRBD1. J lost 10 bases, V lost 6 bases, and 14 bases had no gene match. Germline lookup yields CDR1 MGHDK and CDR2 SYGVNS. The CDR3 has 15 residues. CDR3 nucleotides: TGTGCCAGCAGATTGGACAGGGGATCGTGGGATGCGCAGTATTTT. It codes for CASRLDRGSWDAQYF.

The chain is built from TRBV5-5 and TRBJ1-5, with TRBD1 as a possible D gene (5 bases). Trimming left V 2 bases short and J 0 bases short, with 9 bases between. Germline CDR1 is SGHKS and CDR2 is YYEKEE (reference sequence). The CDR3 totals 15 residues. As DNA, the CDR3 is TGTGCCAGCAGCTTCTCAGGGTATAGCAATCAGCCCCAGCATTTT. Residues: CASSFSGYSNQPQHF.

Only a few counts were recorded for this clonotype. This chain's CDR3 is CASSQENGVAGELFF. The CDR3 nucleotides read TGCGCCAGCAGCCAAGAGAACGGGGTAGCCGGGGAGCTGTTTTTT. The chain is built from TRBV4-3 and TRBJ2-2; D is possibly TRBD2 (5 bases). This CDR3 has 15 residues. Germline V gene lookup returns CDR1 LGHNA and CDR2 YSLEER. V was clipped by 0 bases and J by 6 bases, with 11 bases between them.